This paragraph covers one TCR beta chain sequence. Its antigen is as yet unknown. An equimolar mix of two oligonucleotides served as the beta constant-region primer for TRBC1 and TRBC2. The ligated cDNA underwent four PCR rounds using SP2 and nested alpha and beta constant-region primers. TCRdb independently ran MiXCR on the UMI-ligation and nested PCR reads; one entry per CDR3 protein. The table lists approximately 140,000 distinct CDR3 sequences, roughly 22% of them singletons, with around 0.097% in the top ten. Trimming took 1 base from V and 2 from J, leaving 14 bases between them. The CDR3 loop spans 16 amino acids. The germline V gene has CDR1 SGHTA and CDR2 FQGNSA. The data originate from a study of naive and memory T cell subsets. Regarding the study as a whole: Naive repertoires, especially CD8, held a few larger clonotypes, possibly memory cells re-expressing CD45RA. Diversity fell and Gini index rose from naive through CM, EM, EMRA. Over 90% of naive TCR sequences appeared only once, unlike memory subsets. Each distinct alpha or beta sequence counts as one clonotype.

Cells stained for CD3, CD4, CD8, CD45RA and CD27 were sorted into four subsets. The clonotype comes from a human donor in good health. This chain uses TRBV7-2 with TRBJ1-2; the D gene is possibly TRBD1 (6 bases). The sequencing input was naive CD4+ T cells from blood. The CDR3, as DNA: TGTGCCAGCAGCTTAGATTCGCAGGGGCCAAACTATGGCTACACCTTC. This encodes CASSLDSQGPNYGYTF.